This passage covers 21 T cell receptor beta chains from one sample sequenced in a study of cytomegalovirus exposure and HLA in healthy donors. Researchers ran the PCR with 60 Vbeta and 13 Jbeta primers. Here immunoSEQ multiplex PCR was the method, and the copy in TCRdb shows in-frame clones only, minus some. The table has about 150,000 clones, roughly 80% seen once; the top ten hold 2.4%. The source material was PBMCs. These receptors all stem from a male donor in good health and CMV-seronegative.

This chain connects TRBV5-4 to TRBJ1-5, with D unresolved. Germline values: CDR1 SGHNT, CDR2 YYREEE (reference sequence). V lost 0 bases to trimming and J lost 4 bases, with 8 bases between them. This CDR3 comprises 14 residues. CDR3 amino acids: CASSLDRENQPQHF. Written as DNA, the CDR3 is TGTGCCAGCAGCTTGGATAGGGAGAATCAGCCCCAGCATTTT.

The CDR3 spells CASSATGYYGYTF. In nucleotides, the CDR3 is TGTGCCAGCAGTGCGACAGGTTACTATGGCTACACCTTC. The genes are TRBV28 and TRBJ1-2; possible D gene TRBD1, 6 bases. Deletions cut 5 bases from V and 3 bases from J, with 10 bases between. This CDR3 comprises 13 residues. Germline loops: CDR1 MDHEN, CDR2 SYDVKM.

In its sample, this clone was seen once. The chain employs TRBV4-2 and TRBJ2-2; 10 bases match TRBD1. The trim removed 6 bases at V and 4 bases at J, leaving 2 bases unmatched. CDR1 and CDR2 from the germline V gene are LGHNA and YNFKEQ. CDR3 length: 14 amino acids. CDR3 protein: CASRGQGTTGELFF. The DNA for the CDR3 is TGTGCCAGCAGGGGACAGGGGACCACCGGGGAGCTGTTTTTT.

The CDR3 bases are TGTGCCACCCAGACAATCCCAACGACAGATACGCAGTATTTT. This gives the protein CATQTIPTTDTQYF. The gene calls are TRBV15 and TRBJ2-3, with D hard to call. The CDR3 has 14 residues. The germline V gene encodes CDR1 LNHNV and CDR2 YYDKDF (reference sequence). V lost 8 bases and J 3 bases, leaving 15 bases between the germline ends.

The chain has TRBV29-1 and TRBJ1-1, with D perhaps matching TRBD1 (6 bases). With 6 bases removed from V and 1 base from J, the gap between germline ends came to 9 bases. The CDR3 is 12 residues long. Germline CDR1 is SQVTM and CDR2 is ANQGSEA. The CDR3 nucleotides read TGCAGCGTCGTACAGGGGAACACTGAAGCTTTCTTT. Its protein is CSVVQGNTEAFF. Together with reference TRBV29-1 and TRBJ1-1, the CDR3 gives the full variable domain: SAVISQKPSRDICQRGTSLTIQCQVDSQVTMMFWYRQQPGQSLTLIATANQGSEATYESGFVIDKFPISRPNLTFSTLTVSNMSPEDSSIYLCSVVQGNTEAFFGQGTRLTVV.

The sample holds a few counts of this clone. This chain connects TRBV7-2 to TRBJ1-3; D is perhaps TRBD1 (6 bases). V lost 1 base to trimming and J lost 2 bases, with 12 bases between them. CDR3 size: 16 residues. The V gene's germline CDR1 is SGHTA and CDR2 FQGNSA. The CDR3 DNA sequence: TGTGCCAGCAGCTTAGGTCCCAGGGGAACTGGAAACACCATATATTTT. This codes for CASSLGPRGTGNTIYF.

The chain couples TRBV7-3 to TRBJ2-1; a weak D match, TRBD1 (5 bases). Deletions cut 1 base from V and 8 bases from J, with 12 bases between. There are 14 residues in the CDR3. CDR1 is SGHTA, CDR2 FQGTGA, per germline. In DNA, the CDR3 is TGTGCCAGCAGCTTAATCGGCAGGGTCGATGAGCAGTTCTTC. The encoded protein is CASSLIGRVDEQFF.

This chain links TRBV13 with TRBJ2-5; 8 nucleotides line up with TRBD1. The J call may not be correct, given that the DNA end is closer to TRBJ2-7. Per the germline V gene, CDR1 is PRHDT and CDR2 is FYEKMQ (reference sequence). The CDR3 loop spans 14 amino acids. The CDR3 DNA is TGTGCCAGCAGCTTAAACAGGGGGGCCCACGAGCAGTACTTC. Translating it yields CASSLNRGAHEQYF.

The chain links TRBV15 to TRBJ2-1, with TRBD2 matching over 14 bases. In germline, CDR1 is LNHNV, CDR2 YYDKDF (reference sequence). There are 15 residues in the CDR3. With 5 bases clipped from V and 8 bases from J, the junction kept 5 bases outside the gene matches. CDR3 sequence: CATSRGLAGVDEQFF. The CDR3 DNA reads as TGTGCCACCAGCCGGGGACTAGCGGGAGTCGATGAGCAGTTCTTC.

The table lists this clone with a few counts. The chain combines TRBV5-1 with TRBJ1-1; D might be TRBD1 (6 bases). The CDR3 consists of 14 residues. The V end was cut by 5 bases, the J end by 1 base, with 12 bases between. CDR1 is SGHRS and CDR2 is YFSETQ in the germline V gene. The CDR3 region is CASRPKTGNTEAFF. CDR3 in DNA: TGCGCCAGCAGACCCAAGACAGGGAACACTGAAGCTTTCTTT.

The chain employs TRBV7-9 and TRBJ2-7; TRBD2 is a possible D gene (5 bases). The CDR3 loop spans 15 amino acids. CDR1 SEHNR and CDR2 FQNEAQ come from the germline V gene (reference sequence). Trimming left V 5 bases short and J 1 base short, with 15 bases between. The CDR3 protein is CASSLSGPLSYEQYF. The DNA of the CDR3 is TGTGCCAGCAGCCTCAGCGGTCCGCTTTCCTACGAGCAGTACTTC.

The gene calls are TRBV28 and TRBJ2-7, with TRBD1 identical over 10 bases. In germline, CDR1 is MDHEN, CDR2 SYDVKM. The CDR3 is 14 amino acids. V lost 7 bases to trimming and J lost 3 bases; unmatched junction nucleotides: 6. The CDR3: CASIQGQGFYEQYF. Written as DNA, the CDR3 is TGTGCCAGCATACAGGGACAGGGGTTCTACGAGCAGTACTTC.

The chain recombines TRBV19 with TRBJ2-5; D may be TRBD1 (5 bases). The CDR3 loop spans 13 amino acids. Trimming took off 5 bases at V and 5 bases at J, with 12 bases between the two ends. Germline CDR1 is LNHDA and CDR2 is SQIVND (reference sequence). CDR3 nucleotides: TGTGCCAGTAGTCCCAGGGCCCGGGAGACCCAGTACTTC. It encodes CASSPRARETQYF.

In its sample, this clone was seen a few times. The chain joins TRBV5-1 to TRBJ2-7; D is uncertain. CDR1 SGHRS and CDR2 YFSETQ come from the germline V gene. The CDR3 sequence is 14 residues long. V dropped 0 bases and J dropped 1 base, with 8 bases sitting between them. The CDR3 DNA reads TGCGCCAGCAGCTTGGTTGTCGGTTCCTACGAGCAGTACTTC. Protein sequence: CASSLVVGSYEQYF.

The rearrangement links TRBV15 to TRBJ2-7; D is possibly TRBD1 (6 bases). The CDR3 sequence is 12 residues long. CDR1 and CDR2 from the germline V gene are LNHNV and YYDKDF (reference sequence). The V and J ends lost 8 bases and 7 bases respectively, with 15 bases between them. CDR3 sequence (DNA): TGTGCCACCGGACAGCCCAAGAGGGAGCAGTACTTC. Translation: CATGQPKREQYF.

This clone was detected a few times. V is TRBV7-2 and J is TRBJ2-7; TRBD2 agrees at 10 bases. After removal of 2 bases from V and 4 bases from J, the junction contained 5 bases not matched to a gene. Germline V gene lookup returns CDR1 SGHTA and CDR2 FQGNSA. The CDR3 sequence is 15 residues long. The CDR3 nucleotides are TGTGCCAGCAGCTTAACTAGCGGGGACCCTTACGAGCAGTACTTC. This translates into CASSLTSGDPYEQYF.

The rearrangement joins TRBV6-1 to TRBJ1-2; possibly TRBD1 for D (5 bases). Germline V gene lookup returns CDR1 MNHNS and CDR2 SASEGT. The CDR3 totals 15 residues. Deletions cut 7 bases from V and 6 bases from J, with 21 bases between. CDR3 in DNA: TGTGCCAGCATCCCCAGGGCCCACACCCTCGATGGCTACACCTTC. It codes for CASIPRAHTLDGYTF.

The chain joins TRBV18 to TRBJ1-5; 7 nucleotides match TRBD1. Germline-derived CDR1 and CDR2 are KGHSH and LQKENI. CDR3 size: 16 residues. V lost 5 bases and J lost 1; bases outside the gene matches: 8. CDR3 nucleotide sequence: TGTGCCAGCTCAAACGACAGGGTTAAGAGCAATCAGCCCCAGCATTTT. Amino acids: CASSNDRVKSNQPQHF. The variable domain in full, completed from reference TRBV18 and TRBJ1-5, reads NAGVMQNPRHLVRRRGQEARLRCSPMKGHSHVYWYRQLPEEGLKFMVYLQKENIIDESGMPKERFSAEFPKEGPSILRIQQVVRGDSAAYFCASSNDRVKSNQPQHFGDGTRLSIL.

Here the CDR3 reads CAISPGQGSWGTEAFF. The CDR3 region has the DNA TGTGCCATCAGTCCGGGACAGGGCTCTTGGGGCACTGAAGCTTTCTTT. The J gene is TRBJ1-1, the V gene TRBV10-3; 9 bases are shared with TRBD1. The V gene's germline CDR1 is ENHRY and CDR2 SYGVKD. The CDR3 contains 16 residues. J lost 4 bases, V lost 5 bases, and 11 bases had no gene match.

V and J are TRBV15 and TRBJ1-2; 7 bases are a match to TRBD1. This CDR3 spans 14 amino acids. Germline trimming cut 3 bases from V and 1 base from J; bases unmatched to any gene: 2. Germline V gives CDR1 LNHNV, CDR2 YYDKDF (reference sequence). The CDR3 loop reads CATSRGDSNYGYTF. Written as DNA, the CDR3 is TGTGCCACCAGCAGGGGGGACAGTAACTATGGCTACACCTTC.

The chain has TRBV28 and TRBJ1-4, with D unresolved. Trimming stripped 5 bases from V and 14 bases from J, with 12 bases between. Germline loops: CDR1 MDHEN, CDR2 SYDVKM. This CDR3 is built from 11 residues. Here the CDR3 reads CASSDPGILFF. The CDR3 coding sequence is TGTGCCAGCAGTGACCCGGGAATTCTGTTTTTT.